This is a list of T cell receptor beta chains from one sample in a study of identical twins. Each CDR3 protein gets one entry after TCRdb re-called the 5' RACE reads with MiXCR. The data show 540,000 or so distinct CDR3 sequences, approximately 20% seen once. These data were likewise used in another study, on yellow fever vaccine responses in identical twins.

The material sequenced was CD4+ T cells sorted from blood. These receptors were obtained from a woman between 18 and 30 years old in good health. CDR3s include the opening cysteine and the closing phenylalanine or tryptophan. D genes are given only for firm matches. For some rows the clone size is stated as once, few or many, or as a class when expanded; others skip it.

clone_size	v_call	cdr3_length	d_call	j_call	cdr3_nt	cdr3_aa
NA	TRBV7-6	14	NA	TRBJ2-1	TGTGCCAGCAGCCTACATGGAGCATACAATGAGCAGTTCTTC	CASSLHGAYNEQFF
NA	TRBV5-1	14	NA	TRBJ2-1	TGCGCCAGCAGGGGGGGGCCAACCTACAATGAGCAGTTCTTC	CASRGGPTYNEQFF
NA	TRBV7-2	15	TRBD2	TRBJ2-1	TGTGCCAGCAGCCGGACTAGCGGGGCCTTCAACGAGCAGTTCTTC	CASSRTSGAFNEQFF
few	TRBV7-8	15	NA	TRBJ2-6	TGTGCCAGCAGGAGTGGGACTTCTGGGGCCAACGTCCTGACTTTC	CASRSGTSGANVLTF
few	TRBV4-2	16	TRBD1	TRBJ2-4	TGTGCCAGCAGCCCTGGACAGGGGGCTGCGACAAACATTCAGTACTTC	CASSPGQGAATNIQYF
NA	TRBV20-1	16	TRBD2	TRBJ2-3	TGCAGTGCCCCCCCTTTGGTAGCGGGAGTTGAAGATACGCAGTATTTT	CSAPPLVAGVEDTQYF
NA	TRBV25-1	14	NA	TRBJ1-1	TGTGCCAGCAGCTCAGGGGCCATGAACACTGAAGCTTTCTTT	CASSSGAMNTEAFF
NA	TRBV29-1	12	NA	TRBJ2-4	TGCAGCGTTGGGGGGGACCAAAACATTCAGTACTTC	CSVGGDQNIQYF
few	TRBV6-5	17	TRBD1	TRBJ2-3	TGTGCCAGCAGTTACGTCAAACCGGGACAGAGCACAGATACGCAGTATTTT	CASSYVKPGQSTDTQYF
NA	TRBV2	17	NA	TRBJ1-5	TGTGCCAGCAGTGAAAAAGGCAGGGGAGTTAGCAATCAGCCCCAGCATTTT	CASSEKGRGVSNQPQHF
NA	TRBV6-1	13	NA	TRBJ2-3	TGTGCCAGCAATCTTCCGGGTTCAGTTACGCAGTATTTT	CASNLPGSVTQYF
NA	TRBV24-1	13	NA	TRBJ2-7	TGTGCCACCAGTGATGGGGACACCTACGAGCAGTACTTC	CATSDGDTYEQYF
NA	TRBV15	14	NA	TRBJ2-1	TGTGCCACCAGCACGAGACTAGGACTAAATGAGCAGTTCTTC	CATSTRLGLNEQFF
NA	TRBV29-1	14	TRBD1	TRBJ2-1	TGCAGCGTTGCGGCAGGGGGCAACTACAATGAGCAGTTCTTC	CSVAAGGNYNEQFF
few	TRBV7-8	15	TRBD2	TRBJ2-5	TGTGCCAGCAGTCCTTCTAGCGGGAGTGGGGAGACCCAGTACTTC	CASSPSSGSGETQYF
many	TRBV5-1	15	TRBD2	TRBJ2-7	TGTGCCAGCAGCTTAGGAGCGGGGAGCTCCTACGAGCAGTACTTC	CASSLGAGSSYEQYF
few	TRBV11-2	16	NA	TRBJ1-3	TGTGCCAGCAACCCCGACAGGACGCTCCGCGGAAACACCATATATTTT	CASNPDRTLRGNTIYF
NA	TRBV12-3/TRBV12-4	14	NA	TRBJ1-1	TGTGCCAGCAGTAGGGGTCACATGAACACTGAAGCTTTCTTT	CASSRGHMNTEAFF
few	TRBV5-1	20	TRBD2	TRBJ2-7	TGCGCCAGCAGCTCGACGAGTGGGCTGACGAGAAGCCCGAGCGGGAACGAGCAGTACTTC	CASSSTSGLTRSPSGNEQYF
few	TRBV9	15	TRBD2	TRBJ2-7	TGTGCCAGCAGCGTAGGGGGACTAGACGACTACGAGCAGTACTTC	CASSVGGLDDYEQYF
many	TRBV20-1	11	NA	TRBJ2-3	TGCAGTGCTCCAGTGGTGGATACGCAGTATTTT	CSAPVVDTQYF
NA	TRBV20-1	12	NA	TRBJ2-7	TGCAGTGCTAGACCCCGTGCCTACGAGCAGTACTTC	CSARPRAYEQYF
NA	TRBV20-1	16	TRBD1	TRBJ2-5	TGCAGTGCTAGAAACCCCAGGGGGTCATCAAAAGAGACCCAGTACTTC	CSARNPRGSSKETQYF
NA	TRBV4-2	17	NA	TRBJ2-3	TGTGCCAGCAGCCAAGATACGAATCGGGGACTCACAGATACGCAGTATTTT	CASSQDTNRGLTDTQYF
few	TRBV18	14	NA	TRBJ2-7	TGTGCCAGCTCGGGGGCAGACAAAGCCTACGAGCAGTACTTC	CASSGADKAYEQYF
NA	TRBV12-3/TRBV12-4	15	NA	TRBJ2-2	TGTGCCAGCAGCTCGCCGTATAGCGGCACCGGGGAGCTGTTTTTT	CASSSPYSGTGELFF
NA	TRBV20-1	14	NA	TRBJ1-2	TGCAGTGCTAGAGATCAGGACAAGACTTCAGGCTACACCTTC	CSARDQDKTSGYTF
NA	TRBV5-1	13	NA	TRBJ2-5	TGCGCCAGCAGCTTGGTAGGCTCCGAGACCCAGTACTTC	CASSLVGSETQYF
NA	TRBV5-1	18	TRBD2	TRBJ2-7	TGCGCCAGCAGCTTGGTTCTAGCGGGAGTCCCCGGTTCCTACGAGCAGTACTTC	CASSLVLAGVPGSYEQYF
few	TRBV7-9	15	NA	TRBJ1-1	TGTGCCAGCAGACATAGGGGTCAGAGGAACACTGAAGCTTTCTTT	CASRHRGQRNTEAFF
NA	TRBV12-3/TRBV12-4	15	TRBD2	TRBJ2-1	TGTGCCAGCAGTACCCGGACTAGCGGGTTAAATGAGCAGTTCTTC	CASSTRTSGLNEQFF
NA	TRBV29-1	16	NA	TRBJ2-3	TGCAGCGTTGATTATCTCGTCGTGGGGTTTACAGATACGCAGTATTTT	CSVDYLVVGFTDTQYF
few	TRBV20-1	14	NA	TRBJ2-3	TGCAGCGAATCACCGGGGGTTGGAACAGATACGCAGTATTTT	CSESPGVGTDTQYF
many	TRBV7-8	14	NA	TRBJ2-1	TGTGCCAGCAGCTTAGCGGGAGATTACAATGAGCAGTTCTTC	CASSLAGDYNEQFF
NA	TRBV7-9	11	NA	TRBJ2-7	TGTGCCAGCAGCTTAAAGGGCGAGCAGTACTTC	CASSLKGEQYF
NA	TRBV5-1	14	TRBD1	TRBJ2-5	TGCGCCAGCAGCCTGGGACAGTACCAAGAGACCCAGTACTTC	CASSLGQYQETQYF
NA	TRBV5-1	16	TRBD1	TRBJ1-1	TGCGCCAGCAGTCCCCCGGGACAGGGGACGAACACTGAAGCTTTCTTT	CASSPPGQGTNTEAFF
NA	TRBV11-2	14	NA	TRBJ2-1	TGTGCCAGCAGCTCCACAGGGCCCTACAATGAGCAGTTCTTC	CASSSTGPYNEQFF
NA	TRBV12-3/TRBV12-4	18	TRBD2	TRBJ2-3	TGTGCCAGCAGACCGACTAGCGGGGGTATCCGAATCACAGATACGCAGTATTTT	CASRPTSGGIRITDTQYF
few	TRBV14	12	NA	TRBJ1-1	TGTGCCAGCAGCCACGTGAACACTGAAGCTTTCTTT	CASSHVNTEAFF
NA	TRBV12-3/TRBV12-4	15	TRBD2	TRBJ2-3	TGTGCCAGCAGTCTACTAGCGGGGCTCACAGATACGCAGTATTTT	CASSLLAGLTDTQYF